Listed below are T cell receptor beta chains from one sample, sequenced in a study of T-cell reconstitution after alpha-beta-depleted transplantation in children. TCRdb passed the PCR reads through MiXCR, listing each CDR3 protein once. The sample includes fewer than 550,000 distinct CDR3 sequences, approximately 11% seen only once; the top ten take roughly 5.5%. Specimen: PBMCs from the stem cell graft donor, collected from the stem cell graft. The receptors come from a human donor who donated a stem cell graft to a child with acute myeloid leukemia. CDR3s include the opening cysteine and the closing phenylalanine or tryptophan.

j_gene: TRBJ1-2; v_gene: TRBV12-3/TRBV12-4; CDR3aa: CASSFNPQNYGYTF
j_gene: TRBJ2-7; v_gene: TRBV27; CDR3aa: CASSLTGPLGEQYF
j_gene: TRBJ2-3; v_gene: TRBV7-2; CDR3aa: CASRSLSDSSTDTQYF
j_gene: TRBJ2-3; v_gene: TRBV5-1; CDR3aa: CASSMDSSTDTQYF
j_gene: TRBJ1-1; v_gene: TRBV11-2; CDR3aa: CASAQGAGTEAFF
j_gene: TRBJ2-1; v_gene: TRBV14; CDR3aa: CASSPSDFSYEQFF
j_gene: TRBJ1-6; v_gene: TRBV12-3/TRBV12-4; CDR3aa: CASSPRDRNSPLHF
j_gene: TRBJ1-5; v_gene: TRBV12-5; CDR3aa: CASGLTSNNQPQHF
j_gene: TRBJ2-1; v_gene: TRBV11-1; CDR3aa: CASSFPWRLAGARNEQFF
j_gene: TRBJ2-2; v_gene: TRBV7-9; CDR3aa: CASGRGNTGELFF
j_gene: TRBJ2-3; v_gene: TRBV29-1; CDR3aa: CSAEGGRGFGDTQYF
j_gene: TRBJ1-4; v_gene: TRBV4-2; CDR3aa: CASSRRSQDSNEKLFF
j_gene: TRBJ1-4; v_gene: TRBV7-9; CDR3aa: CASSNAEPAGGKLFF
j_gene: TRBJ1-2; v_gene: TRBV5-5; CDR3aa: CASSFLGGGYTF
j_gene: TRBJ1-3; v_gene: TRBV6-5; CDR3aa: CASSSIPSSGNTIYF
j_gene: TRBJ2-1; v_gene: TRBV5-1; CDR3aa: CASSFGLSGGGTYNEQFF
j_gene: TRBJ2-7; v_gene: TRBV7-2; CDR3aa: CASSLWGGRGDEQYF
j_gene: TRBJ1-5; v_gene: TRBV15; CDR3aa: CATSSEGGGNQPQHF
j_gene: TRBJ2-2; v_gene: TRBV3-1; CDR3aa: CASSQFGQGSTGELFF
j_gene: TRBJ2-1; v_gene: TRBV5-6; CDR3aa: CASSLEGLPYNEQFF
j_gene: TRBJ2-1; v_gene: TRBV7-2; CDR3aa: CASSLNFNNEQFF
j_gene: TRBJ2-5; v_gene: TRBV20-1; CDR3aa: CSARDSRVQETQYF
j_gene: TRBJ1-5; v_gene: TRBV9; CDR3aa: CASSPTGAAQPQHF
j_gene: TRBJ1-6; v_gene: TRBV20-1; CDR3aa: CSAPHTRGSDSPLHF
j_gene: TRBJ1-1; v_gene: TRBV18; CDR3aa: CASSPEGEAFF
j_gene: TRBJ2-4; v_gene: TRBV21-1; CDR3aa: CASSKRTGENIQYF